Given below is one T cell receptor (beta chain) in context. TCRdb keeps only in-frame clones here, not all; method: immunoSEQ multiplex PCR. The table records approximately 65,000 clones, around 91% of them present only once. These data originate in a study of T cell changes during pregnancy in multiple sclerosis. The CDR3 contains 15 residues. J gave up 7 bases and V 7 bases, and 14 bases lay outside the gene matches. CDR1 is MNHNS and CDR2 is SASEGT in the germline V gene. This specimen was peripheral blood, taken in the third trimester of pregnancy. This chain links TRBV6-1 with TRBJ1-2, with 8 positions matching TRBD1. This clonotype originated in a female donor in good health, enrolled as a control in a pregnancy study. DNA for the CDR3: TGTGCCAGCACCGGGGGTCCGGGACAGGTGGCTGGCTACACCTTC. Amino acids: CASTGGPGQVAGYTF.